This T cell receptor (beta chain) was sequenced for a study of preoperative IRX-2 immunotherapy in early breast cancer. Clones were read by immunoSEQ multiplex PCR, and TCRdb kept only the in-frame ones, dropping some. The table lists 95,000 to 100,000 clones, just over 85% of them singletons. This CDR3 is 18 amino acids long. V lost 6 bases, J lost 5 bases, and 16 bases stayed unmatched. As for treatment: preoperative locoregional IRX-2 cytokine immunotherapy. This phase Ib study tested locoregional IRX-2 cytokine immunotherapy given before surgery. This receptor was taken from a human donor with breast cancer. The source was tumor tissue, collected after IRX-2 immunotherapy. The gene calls are TRBV23-1 and TRBJ2-1; 10 bases line up with TRBD2. TRBV23-1 is an ORF; its function is uncertain. This CDR3 reads CASSQVSPGLAGDNEQFF. CDR3 in DNA: TGCGCCAGCAGCCAAGTATCTCCGGGGCTAGCGGGGGACAATGAGCAGTTCTTC.